The 12 T cell receptor beta chains below come from one sample, sequenced in a study of human CD4 T cells and Enterobacteriaceae. All CD4+ cells other than CD45RA+CCR7+CD95- naive cells were sorted as memory, over 95% pure. Assay: immunoSEQ multiplex PCR; the TCRdb copy retains only in-frame clones and omits some. The data hold 27,000 or so clones, with just under 85% observed a single time. The sample comprised memory CD4+ T cells from blood. These receptors were collected from a human donor in good health.

The chain is built from TRBV6-1 and TRBJ2-7; D remains ambiguous. Germline assignment: CDR1 MNHNS and CDR2 SASEGT. Trimming removed 6 bases at V and 1 base at J, with 4 bases between. The CDR3 sequence is 11 residues long. The CDR3 DNA reads TGTGCCAGCAGAGGGTCCTACGAGCAGTACTTC. Its translation: CASRGSYEQYF.

V and J are TRBV5-4 and TRBJ1-2, with 9 nucleotides matching TRBD1. Germline CDR1 reads SGHNT; CDR2 reads YYREEE (reference sequence). The CDR3 consists of 13 residues. V shed 4 bases, J shed 6 bases, and the junction held 4 bases outside the gene matches. CDR3 sequence: CASSVDRGNGYTF. The DNA for the CDR3 is TGTGCCAGCAGCGTGGACAGGGGAAATGGCTACACCTTC.

The chain joins TRBV6-1 to TRBJ1-5, with a tentative D call TRBD1 (5 bases). In germline, CDR1 is MNHNS, CDR2 SASEGT. The CDR3 consists of 19 residues. V lost 2 bases, J lost 0 bases, and 20 bases lay in between. CDR3 bases: TGTGCCAGCAGTGAAATAATGGTTCGGGGCTCTTATAGCAATCAGCCCCAGCATTTT. Translating it yields CASSEIMVRGSYSNQPQHF.

The rearrangement joins TRBV7-2 to TRBJ2-7, with 10 bases identical to TRBD1. This CDR3 has 14 residues. The V gene's germline CDR1 is SGHTA and CDR2 FQGNSA. With 4 bases clipped from V and 2 bases from J, the junction kept 2 bases outside the gene matches. The CDR3 DNA reads TGTGCCAGCAGCTGGGGGACAGGGGCCTACGAGCAGTACTTC. It yields the protein CASSWGTGAYEQYF.

Concerning this clone itself: Other DNA sequences in this sample translate to the same CDR3. This sequence joins TRBV29-1 and TRBJ2-5; TRBD1 is a possible D gene (7 bases). From germline, CDR1 is SQVTM and CDR2 ANQGSEA. V lost 4 bases to trimming and J lost 4 bases, with 16 bases between them. The length of the CDR3 is 14 residues. DNA of the CDR3: TGCAGCGTTGTAGGTGCAGGGGGAGGAGAGACCCAGTACTTC. Translation gives CSVVGAGGGETQYF.

This clone was detected once. The genes are TRBV6-6 and TRBJ1-5; 10 positions agree with TRBD1. Trimming removed 9 bases from V and 7 bases from J; junction bases left unmatched: 3. The CDR3 consists of 12 residues. Germline V gives CDR1 MNHNY, CDR2 SVGAGI (reference sequence). The DNA for the CDR3 is TGTGCCAGTCGGACAGGGGGACAGCCCCAGCATTTT. Its translation: CASRTGGQPQHF.

The CDR3 DNA follows: TGCGCCAGCAGATCTTTAGTAGAAAACACTGAAGCTTTCTTT. Translated, it gives CASRSLVENTEAFF. The chain links TRBV5-1 to TRBJ1-1; D gene ambiguous. The CDR3 totals 14 residues. Germline V gene data show CDR1 as SGHRS and CDR2 as YFSETQ. V lost 5 bases to trimming and J lost 2 bases, with 13 bases between them.

V and J are TRBV30 and TRBJ2-7, with D possibly being TRBD1 (5 bases). V gave up 4 bases and J gave up 6 bases, with 13 bases separating them. Germline-derived CDR1 and CDR2 are GTSNPN and SVGIG (reference sequence). CDR3 size: 12 residues. CDR3 residues: CAWTSGISEQYF. CDR3 DNA: TGTGCCTGGACTTCAGGGATTAGCGAGCAGTACTTC.

The V and J genes are TRBV4-1 and TRBJ2-3, with 8 positions matching TRBD2. The V gene end was trimmed by 2 bases and the J gene end by 6 bases; junction bases not matched to a gene: 4. Germline-derived CDR1 and CDR2 are MGHRA and YSYEKL. This CDR3 is built from 14 residues. The chain's CDR3 is CASSQLASGDTQYF. The DNA of the CDR3 is TGCGCCAGCAGCCAATTAGCTAGCGGGGATACGCAGTATTTT.

The chain links TRBV28 to TRBJ1-3; the D is unclear. The germline V gene encodes CDR1 MDHEN and CDR2 SYDVKM. This CDR3 is 15 amino acids long. The V end lost 1 base, the J end lost 1 base, and 8 bases lay between the germline ends. The CDR3 nucleotides read TGTGCCAGCAGTTTATTCCAGGCGTCTGGAAACACCATATATTTT. Translation gives CASSLFQASGNTIYF.

This clone was recorded a few times. The V and J genes are TRBV14 and TRBJ2-5; 7 bases are a match to TRBD2. The CDR3 has 14 amino acids. V lost 4 bases and J lost 3; bases outside the gene matches: 5. CDR1 is SGHDN and CDR2 is FVKESK in the germline V gene. Here the CDR3 reads CASSLYGTKETQYF. In DNA form, the CDR3 reads TGTGCCAGCAGCCTCTACGGGACTAAAGAGACCCAGTACTTC.

CDR3 bases: TGTGCCAGCAGCCACTCCGGAGGGGGAGGGCGTAATGAGCAGTTCTTC. The encoded protein is CASSHSGGGGRNEQFF. V and J are TRBV11-3 and TRBJ2-1; D is perhaps TRBD2 (7 bases). CDR1 and CDR2 from the germline V gene are SGHNT and YENEEA. This CDR3 contains 16 residues. With 5 bases removed from V and 7 bases from J, the gap between germline ends came to 21 bases.